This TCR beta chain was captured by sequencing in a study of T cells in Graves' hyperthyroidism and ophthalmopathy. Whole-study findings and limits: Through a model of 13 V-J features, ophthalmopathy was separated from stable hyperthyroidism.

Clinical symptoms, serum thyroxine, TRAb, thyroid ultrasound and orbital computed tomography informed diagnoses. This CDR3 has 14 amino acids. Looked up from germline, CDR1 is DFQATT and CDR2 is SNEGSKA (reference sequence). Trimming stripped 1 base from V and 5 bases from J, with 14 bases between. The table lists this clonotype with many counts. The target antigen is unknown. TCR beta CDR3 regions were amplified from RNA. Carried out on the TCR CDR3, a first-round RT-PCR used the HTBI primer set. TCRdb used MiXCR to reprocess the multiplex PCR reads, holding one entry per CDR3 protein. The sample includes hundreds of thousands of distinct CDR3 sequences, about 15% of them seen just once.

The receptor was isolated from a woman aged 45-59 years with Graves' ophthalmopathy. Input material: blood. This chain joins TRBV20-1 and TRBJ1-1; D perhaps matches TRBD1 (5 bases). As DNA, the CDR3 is TGCAGTGCTAGAGTTTGGGGGGAGGGAACTGAAGCTTTCTTT. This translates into CSARVWGEGTEAFF.